This T cell receptor (beta chain) originates from a study of CD8 T cells in Susac syndrome. TCR beta sequencing covered blood CD8+ and CD4+ T cells. Random hexamers were used to reverse transcribe the RNA input (roughly 0.5 to 1 ug). Across 54 Vbeta and 13 Jbeta, immunoSEQ multiplex PCR amplified TCR beta CDR3. TCRdb re-analysed the immunoSEQ multiplex PCR reads in MiXCR, keeping a single row per CDR3 protein. The sample includes hundreds of thousands of distinct CDR3 sequences, 93% of them seen just once. The specimen sequenced was CD4+ T cells from PBMCs. The receptor was isolated from a human donor with multiple sclerosis.

The CDR3: CASSDEKLFF. The CDR3, as DNA: TGTGCCAGCAGCGACGAAAAACTGTTTTTT. V usage is TRBV2 and J usage is TRBJ1-4; no clear D. Germline-derived CDR1 and CDR2 are SNHLY and FYNNEI. V shed 6 bases and J shed 8 bases, with 4 bases lying between them. The CDR3 has 10 amino acids. Full variable domain (outside the CDR3, taken from reference TRBV2 and TRBJ1-4): EPEVTQTPSHQVTQMGQEVILRCVPISNHLYFYWYRQILGQKVEFLVSFYNNEISEKSEIFDDQFSVERPDGSNFTLKIRSTKLEDSAMYFCASSDEKLFFGSGTQLSVL.